These T cell receptor beta chains were read from a single sample in a study of Ad26.COV2.S vaccination and SARS-CoV-2 variants. Here immunoSEQ multiplex PCR was the method, and the copy in TCRdb shows in-frame clones only, minus some. This table holds hundreds of thousands of clones, less than 90% found once. This material consisted of peripheral blood, taken in a trial of Ad26.COV2.S vaccine versus placebo. The receptor set was obtained from a person aged 18 to 59 who received the Ad26.COV2.S COVID-19 vaccine or a placebo. Both conserved end residues are part of each CDR3. D genes are given only for firm matches. Clone size is not always given. Where it is, it says once, few, many or a class for expanded clones.

once,NA,TRBJ2-2,TRBV7-2,TGTGCCAGCAGGATAGGACAGACCGGGGAGCTGTTTTTT,CASRIGQTGELFF
NA,NA,TRBJ2-3,TRBV9,TGTGCCAGCAGCGTAGAGGGTCTAGCAACAGATACGCAGTATTTT,CASSVEGLATDTQYF
NA,TRBD1,TRBJ1-1,TRBV30,TGTGCCTGGAGTGTACGACAGGGGGCTGAAGCTTTCTTT,CAWSVRQGAEAFF
NA,NA,TRBJ1-1,TRBV28,TGTGCCAGCAGTTTAAGCGGACGAGGACAAGCTTTCTTT,CASSLSGRGQAFF
NA,NA,TRBJ2-1,TRBV6-5,TGTGCCAGCAGTTACTCGACCAGGGTACATGAGCAGTTCTTC,CASSYSTRVHEQFF
NA,NA,TRBJ1-5,TRBV12-5,TGTGCTAGTGGTTTGGTAGCCGGTAGCAATCAGCCCCAGCATTTT,CASGLVAGSNQPQHF
NA,NA,TRBJ2-5,TRBV11-2,TGTGCCAGCAGCTTAGGGTCTGGAGGGGGGGAGACCCAGTACTTC,CASSLGSGGGETQYF
NA,NA,TRBJ2-5,TRBV6-4,TGTGCCAGCAGTGACTCGTTCGGGCAGGCAGCGGGAGAGACCCAGTACTTC,CASSDSFGQAAGETQYF
NA,TRBD2,TRBJ2-5,TRBV4-1,TGCGCCAGCAGCCCTCGTAGTAGCGGGAGGGTTACGGAGACCCAGTACTTC,CASSPRSSGRVTETQYF
NA,NA,TRBJ2-7,TRBV6-5,TGTGCCAGCAGTTACGGTTACAGGGACGACGAGCAGTACTTC,CASSYGYRDDEQYF
NA,NA,TRBJ1-2,TRBV15,TGTGCCACCAGCCCCACAGAACTTGATGGCTACACCTTC,CATSPTELDGYTF
NA,NA,TRBJ1-1,TRBV7-9,TGTGCCAGCAGCTTACTTAGTACGGGGAACACTGAAGCTTTCTTT,CASSLLSTGNTEAFF
NA,TRBD1,TRBJ1-5,TRBV6-5,TGTGCCAGCTGTCGGACAGGCAATAGCAATCAGCCCCAGCATTTT,CASCRTGNSNQPQHF
NA,NA,TRBJ1-2,TRBV19,TGTGCCAGTAGTGAGTACCGGGACCCGGCTAACTATGGCTACACCTTC,CASSEYRDPANYGYTF